Following are 29 T cell receptor beta chains from one sample sequenced in a study of post-analysis software for immune sequencing data (dated by TCRdb to 2015 to 2017). Library construction relied on PCR. The sample was run on an Illumina HiSeq 2500. To reduce PCR and sequencing biases, unique molecular identifiers were incorporated into the TCR beta cDNA libraries. The raw public reads went through TCRdb reprocessing: fastp at Q25, MiXCR clone calling, in-frame beta chains kept. Each CDR3 protein gets just one entry, which takes the most common genes and DNA from the rows behind it. The sample contains about 160,000 distinct CDR3 sequences, under 40% of them found a single time. The top ten clonotypes cover 25% to 35% of the sample. The time point label corresponds to: second blood draw from one MS patient after hematopoietic stem cell transplantation. The sample in question was blood, obtained after autologous hematopoietic stem cell transplantation. These receptors all come from a girl between 10 and 17 years old with multiple sclerosis. Donor details come from another sample of the same person, matched by shared clones.

The chain carries TRBV6-6 and TRBJ1-4; maybe TRBD1 (5 bases). The CDR3 is 15 amino acids. Germline CDR1 reads MNHNY; CDR2 reads SVGAGI (reference sequence). V lost 2 bases to trimming and J lost 7 bases, with 14 bases between them. Here the CDR3 DNA reads TGTGCCAGCAGTTACGTGCAGGGAGGCGGTGAAAAACTGTTTTTT. Translated: CASSYVQGGGEKLFF.

The chain carries TRBV20-1 and TRBJ1-2; the D gene is possibly TRBD1 (5 bases). Germline CDR1 DFQATT, CDR2 SNEGSKA (reference sequence). The CDR3 covers 17 residues. Trimming shortened V by 1 base and J by 5 bases, and 23 bases separated the two germline ends. The CDR3 here is CSARVTPRGLTGYGYTF. The CDR3 DNA reads as TGCAGTGCTAGAGTCACCCCTCGGGGCTTGACTGGGTATGGCTACACCTTC.

The chain employs TRBV27 and TRBJ2-7, with 8 bases matching TRBD2. This CDR3 comprises 13 residues. Unmatched junction bases numbered 5, after V lost 6 bases and J lost 4 bases. From germline, CDR1 is MNHEY and CDR2 SMNVEV (reference sequence). The CDR3 DNA follows: TGTGCCAGCAGGGGACTAGTTTTGTACGAGCAGTACTTC. This encodes CASRGLVLYEQYF.

The DNA of the CDR3 is TGTGCCAGCAGCCGCAGTCGCAATGAGCAGTTCTTC. Its translation is CASSRSRNEQFF. The rearrangement uses TRBV5-6 and TRBJ2-1; D is ambiguous. The CDR3 totals 12 residues. Trimming removed 4 bases at V and 6 bases at J, with 8 bases between. The germline gives CDR1 SGHDT, CDR2 YYEEEE.

This sequence joins TRBV11-3 and TRBJ2-7; no clear D gene. Germline V gene sequence: CDR1 SGHNT, CDR2 YENEEA. The CDR3 is made up of 13 amino acids. V lost 2 bases, J lost 3 bases, and 8 bases lay in between. CDR3 loop: CASSLRDGYEQYF. The CDR3 DNA sequence: TGTGCCAGCAGCTTACGAGACGGCTACGAGCAGTACTTC.

The chain couples TRBV20-1 to TRBJ2-5; 9 bases line up with TRBD1. The V gene end was trimmed by 6 bases and the J gene end by 4 bases; junction bases not matched to a gene: 9. Per the germline V gene, CDR1 is DFQATT and CDR2 is SNEGSKA (reference sequence). The CDR3 runs 14 residues. The CDR3 region is CSANPGQGGETQYF. Here the CDR3 DNA reads TGCAGTGCGAATCCGGGACAGGGAGGAGAGACCCAGTACTTC.

V is TRBV12-3 or TRBV12-4 and J is TRBJ2-7, with 7 nucleotides matching TRBD2. V trimming: 3 bases; J trimming: 6 bases; junction bases outside the gene matches: 2. The CDR3 is 12 residues long. In DNA, the CDR3 is TGTGCCAGCAGTTTGGGGGGGTTCGAGCAGTACTTC. This codes for CASSLGGFEQYF.

The V call is TRBV7-6, the J call TRBJ2-5; 10 nucleotides align to TRBD2. CDR3 length: 16 amino acids. Germline CDR1 reads SGHVS; CDR2 reads FNYEAQ. J lost 5 bases, V lost 3 bases, and 9 bases had no gene match. The CDR3 is CASSFPSSGSRETQYF. Here the CDR3 DNA reads TGTGCCAGCAGCTTCCCCTCTAGCGGGAGCCGGGAGACCCAGTACTTC.

The rearrangement joins TRBV7-2 to TRBJ2-5, with a tentative D call TRBD2 (5 bases). The V gene's germline CDR1 is SGHTA and CDR2 FQGNSA. Trimming took 5 bases from V and 5 from J, leaving 18 bases between them. CDR3 length: 15 amino acids. The CDR3 protein is CASSPPMVGDETQYF. CDR3 nucleotide sequence: TGTGCCAGCAGCCCCCCCATGGTGGGAGATGAGACCCAGTACTTC.

J is TRBJ1-2 and V is TRBV12-3 or TRBV12-4; tentative D call: TRBD1 (6 bases). The CDR3 covers 12 residues. CDR3 in amino acids: CATNGGYYGYTF. The CDR3 DNA reads TGTGCGACCAACGGGGGCTACTATGGCTACACCTTC.

The V and J genes are TRBV27 and TRBJ2-7; 7 bases line up with TRBD2. Per the germline V gene, CDR1 is MNHEY and CDR2 is SMNVEV (reference sequence). The CDR3 consists of 15 residues. The junction had 12 bases not matched to a gene; V was cut back by 6 bases and J by 4 bases. This CDR3 is CASRGSGLGDYEQYF. Here the CDR3 DNA reads TGTGCCAGCAGGGGTTCAGGACTAGGTGATTACGAGCAGTACTTC.

The chain uses TRBV7-3 and TRBJ2-7; maybe TRBD2 (6 bases). The CDR3 has 14 amino acids. V lost 2 bases, J lost 2 bases, and 10 bases lay in between. The V gene's germline CDR1 is SGHTA and CDR2 FQGTGA. DNA of the CDR3: TGTGCCAGCAGCTTAGGAGGGGCCCCCTACGAGCAGTACTTC. As protein: CASSLGGAPYEQYF.

The chain recombines TRBV2 with TRBJ2-7, with D tentatively TRBD1 (6 bases). Germline values: CDR1 SNHLY, CDR2 FYNNEI. Deletions cut 11 bases from V and 0 bases from J, with 17 bases between. This CDR3 has 14 residues. CDR3 sequence (DNA): TGTGCCTTCCAAGGGGACACCAGCTCCTACGAGCAGTACGTC. This sequence encodes CAFQGDTSSYEQYV.

Note on this clonotype: The CDR3 does not close with the conserved phenylalanine or tryptophan, likely indicating a read error. The chain combines TRBV13 with TRBJ2-5; TRBD2 agrees at 11 bases. CDR1 is PRHDT, CDR2 FYEKMQ, per germline (reference sequence). J gave up 3 bases and V 5 bases, and 11 bases lay outside the gene matches. The CDR3 contains 17 residues. In nucleotides, the CDR3 is TGTGCCAGCAGCCAACAGGGACTAGCGGCAACAAAAGAGACCCAGTACCTC. This codes for CASSQQGLAATKETQYL.

The chain uses TRBV3-1 and TRBJ2-1; D is undetermined. Trimming left V 2 bases short and J 2 bases short, with 4 bases between. The CDR3 spans 13 residues. Per the germline V gene, CDR1 is LGHDT and CDR2 is YNNKEL (reference sequence). This CDR3 is CASSQFTYNEQFF. The CDR3 nucleotides are TGTGCCAGCAGCCAATTCACCTACAATGAGCAGTTCTTC.

About this clonotype: A clone one base away is much larger, so this may be a read error. The gene calls are TRBV9 and TRBJ2-1, with 13 nucleotides matching TRBD2. Germline lookup yields CDR1 SGDLS and CDR2 YYNGEE. The CDR3 loop spans 15 amino acids. The CDR3 protein is CASRVGTSGVSEQFF. The CDR3 DNA reads as TGTGCCAGCAGGGTAGGGACTAGCGGGGTTAGTGAGCAGTTCTTC.

The chain employs TRBV3-1 and TRBJ2-2; D is unclear. Germline CDR1 reads LGHDT; CDR2 reads YNNKEL (reference sequence). There are 12 residues in the CDR3. Trimming pared 3 bases from V and 5 bases from J, leaving 4 bases between. The CDR3 nucleotides read TGTGCCAGCAGCCACGGGACCGGGGAGCTGTTTTTT. It is translated as CASSHGTGELFF. Using reference TRBV3-1 and TRBJ2-2 for the parts outside the CDR3, the full variable domain is DTAVSQTPKYLVTQMGNDKSIKCEQNLGHDTMYWYKQDSKKFLKIMFSYNNKELIINETVPNRFSPKSPDKAHLNLHINSLELGDSAVYFCASSHGTGELFFGEGSRLTVL.

The rearrangement joins TRBV5-1 to TRBJ2-1, with D perhaps TRBD2 (6 bases). Germline V gives CDR1 SGHRS, CDR2 YFSETQ. V was shortened by 0 bases and J by 8 bases, with 15 bases between the two germline ends. The CDR3 is 15 amino acids. The CDR3 reads CASSLGGPGSHEQFF. CDR3 coding DNA: TGCGCCAGCAGCTTGGGAGGCCCCGGGAGCCATGAGCAGTTCTTC. Using reference TRBV5-1 and TRBJ2-1 for the parts outside the CDR3, the full variable domain is KAGVTQTPRYLIKTRGQQVTLSCSPISGHRSVSWYQQTPGQGLQFLFEYFSETQRNKGNFPGRFSGRQFSNSRSEMNVSTLELGDSALYLCASSLGGPGSHEQFFGPGTRLTVL.

The chain is built from TRBV7-3 and TRBJ2-1; 8 bases match TRBD1. Trimming took 5 bases from V and 6 from J; bases not matched to a gene: 12. The CDR3 sequence is 16 residues long. Germline CDR1 and CDR2: SGHTA and FQGTGA. The CDR3 loop is CASSPIRDRKFNEQFF. The DNA for the CDR3 is TGTGCCAGCAGCCCAATACGGGACAGGAAATTCAATGAGCAGTTCTTC.

J is TRBJ2-6 and V is TRBV30, with D unresolved. CDR3 size: 17 residues. Germline CDR1 is GTSNPN and CDR2 is SVGIG (reference sequence). The ends were cut back, 2 bases at V and 2 bases at J, with 16 bases in the middle. The CDR3 sequence is CAWSWATFNPGANVLTF. DNA of the CDR3: TGTGCCTGGAGTTGGGCCACCTTCAATCCTGGGGCCAACGTCCTGACTTTC.

Remarks on this clonotype: A much larger clonotype is one base distant, so this may be a read error. This chain joins TRBV28 and TRBJ2-1; either TRBD1 or TRBD2 may supply D (5 bases each). The CDR3 consists of 12 residues. The germline CDR1 and CDR2 sequences are MDHEN and SYDVKM. The CDR3 sequence: CASNLWGNEQFF. The CDR3 nucleotides are TGTGCCAGCAATTTATGGGGGAATGAGCAGTTCTTC.

The CDR3, as DNA: TGTGCCAGCAGCTTCCGGACAGCGGGGGAGCAGTACTTC. Its translation: CASSFRTAGEQYF. The V and J genes are TRBV5-4 and TRBJ2-4; 8 nucleotides match TRBD2. Germline V lookup: CDR1 SGHNT, CDR2 YYREEE (reference sequence). The CDR3 is made up of 13 amino acids. V lost 2 bases to trimming and J lost 13 bases; unmatched junction nucleotides: 8. The variable domain in full, with the rest retrieved from reference TRBV5-4 and TRBJ2-4, is ETGVTQSPTHLIKTRGQQVTLRCSSQSGHNTVSWYQQALGQGPQFIFQYYREEENGRGNFPPRFSGLQFPNYSSELNVNALELDDSALYLCASSFRTAGEQYFGAGTRLSVL.

Comment on this clonotype: Germline is not matched at one junction end, which may reflect a read error. This chain links TRBV9 with TRBJ2-1; D remains ambiguous. The CDR3 runs to 14 residues. The germline V gene has CDR1 SGDLS and CDR2 YYNGEE. Here the CDR3 reads CASSVEIRGNEQVF. CDR3 sequence (DNA): TGTGCCAGCAGCGTAGAAATTCGTGGCAATGAGCAGGTCTTC.

The rearrangement uses TRBV5-1 and TRBJ2-1; TRBD2 might be the D (7 bases). This CDR3 contains 14 residues. Trimming cost V 4 bases and J 8 bases, with 16 bases left between them. Germline V CDR1 and CDR2: SGHRS, YFSETQ. CDR3 bases: TGCGCCAGCAGCCTGGGGGGGGCTTATGATGAGCAGTTCTTC. Protein sequence: CASSLGGAYDEQFF. Full variable domain (missing parts from reference TRBV5-1 and TRBJ2-1): KAGVTQTPRYLIKTRGQQVTLSCSPISGHRSVSWYQQTPGQGLQFLFEYFSETQRNKGNFPGRFSGRQFSNSRSEMNVSTLELGDSALYLCASSLGGAYDEQFFGPGTRLTVL.

This clonotype was seen more than once but under ten times. This chain joins TRBV20-1 and TRBJ2-7; 8 nucleotides match TRBD2. This CDR3 comprises 16 residues. V shed 3 bases and J 3 bases; nucleotides not matched to a gene: 13. Germline V gene data show CDR1 as DFQATT and CDR2 as SNEGSKA (reference sequence). In nucleotides, the CDR3 is TGCAGTGCTAGGGCGTTGCGGGAGGCCATGGGCTACGAGCAGTACTTC. Translated: CSARALREAMGYEQYF.

The CDR3 loop reads CASSLSGTGASNYGYTF. CDR3 nucleotides: TGTGCCAGCAGTTTATCCGGGACAGGTGCCTCAAACTATGGCTACACCTTC. This chain connects TRBV27 to TRBJ1-2; 8 bases fit TRBD1. The trim removed 0 bases at V and 2 bases at J, leaving 8 bases unmatched. The CDR3 extends over 17 amino acids. CDR1 is MNHEY and CDR2 is SMNVEV in the germline V gene (reference sequence).

There are a few counts of this clonotype. The genes are TRBV7-8 and TRBJ1-6; a weak D match, TRBD1 (5 bases). Germline CDR1 reads SGHVS; CDR2 reads FQNEAQ. Trimming removed 2 bases from V and 7 bases from J, with 15 bases in between. The CDR3 spans 16 residues. CDR3 residues: CASSLREGADNSPLHF. Written as DNA, the CDR3 is TGTGCCAGCAGCTTACGCGAAGGGGCAGACAATTCACCCCTCCACTTT. Combining the CDR3 with reference TRBV7-8 and TRBJ1-6 gives the whole variable domain GAGVSQSPRYKVAKRGQDVALRCDPISGHVSLFWYQQALGQGPEFLTYFQNEAQLDKSGLPSDRFFAERPEGSVSTLKIQRTQQEDSAVYLCASSLREGADNSPLHFGNGTRLTVT.

There are a few counts of this clonotype. V gene TRBV7-3 combines with J gene TRBJ2-1, with 8 bases matching TRBD2. The length of the CDR3 is 13 residues. CDR1 SGHTA and CDR2 FQGTGA come from the germline V gene. Losses at the gene ends were 2 bases for V and 8 bases for J; bases not matched to a gene: 2. The CDR3 protein is CASSLWREDEQFF. CDR3 DNA: TGTGCCAGCAGCTTATGGCGGGAGGATGAGCAGTTCTTC.

This clonotype was seen a few times. This chain joins TRBV20-1 and TRBJ2-7; D is possibly TRBD1 (5 bases). The V gene lost 3 bases and the J gene lost 7 bases, with 10 bases spanning the gap. This CDR3 is 11 amino acids long. Germline loops: CDR1 DFQATT, CDR2 SNEGSKA (reference sequence). The CDR3 loop is CSARDTREQYF. The DNA of the CDR3 is TGCAGTGCTAGGGACACCCGAGAGCAGTACTTC.